The 9 T cell receptor beta chains presented below share a single source sample, sequenced in a study of identical twins. TCRdb redid the calling of the 5' RACE reads with MiXCR, one entry per CDR3 protein. Of about 660,000 distinct CDR3 sequences listed, 8.6% were seen once; the top ten hold roughly 0.97%. The same sample was also studied in work on yellow fever vaccine responses in identical twins.

The material sequenced was PBMCs. The receptor set was obtained from a woman aged 18-30 years in good health.

The rearrangement links TRBV11-1 to TRBJ2-5; D remains ambiguous. Germline lookup yields CDR1 SGHAT and CDR2 FQDESV (reference sequence). Trimming stripped 5 bases from V and 0 bases from J, with 13 bases between. This CDR3 is built from 15 residues. For the CDR3, the DNA is TGTGCCAGCAGCCCAAGCCCCCGGGACCAAGAGACCCAGTACTTC. This codes for CASSPSPRDQETQYF. Full variable domain (outside the CDR3, taken from reference TRBV11-1 and TRBJ2-5): EAEVAQSPRYKITEKSQAVAFWCDPISGHATLYWYRQILGQGPELLVQFQDESVVDDSQLPKDRFSAERLKGVDSTLKIQPAELGDSAMYLCASSPSPRDQETQYFGPGTRLLVL.

The sample holds many counts of this clonotype. The V gene is TRBV29-1, the J gene TRBJ2-3; possibly TRBD1 or TRBD2 for D (5 bases each). This CDR3 comprises 14 residues. With 8 bases removed from V and 1 base from J, the gap between germline ends came to 16 bases. Germline V gene sequence: CDR1 SQVTM, CDR2 ANQGSEA. CDR3 amino acids: CSIEDWDRTDTQYF. In DNA, the CDR3 is TGCAGCATCGAGGACTGGGACCGCACAGATACGCAGTATTTT.

A few counts support this clonotype. The V gene is TRBV28, the J gene TRBJ2-7, with 7 bases that match TRBD2. The J segment lost 2 bases and the V segment lost 5 bases, leaving 6 bases of the junction unmatched. The CDR3 runs to 14 residues. Germline values: CDR1 MDHEN, CDR2 SYDVKM. The CDR3 reads CASSIAGVPYEQYF. The DNA of the CDR3 is TGTGCCAGCAGTATCGCGGGAGTTCCCTACGAGCAGTACTTC.

The sample holds many counts of this clonotype. The V gene is TRBV29-1, the J gene TRBJ2-1; 8 bases line up with TRBD2. The J segment lost 8 bases and the V segment lost 6 bases, leaving 15 bases of the junction unmatched. Germline CDR1 reads SQVTM; CDR2 reads ANQGSEA. CDR3 size: 15 residues. The CDR3 DNA follows: TGCAGCGTCGCTGGGCCGGGACTAGTTCTCCATGAGCAGTTCTTC. Its translation is CSVAGPGLVLHEQFF.

There are many counts of this clonotype. The V call is TRBV6-1, the J call TRBJ2-1, with 9 bases that match TRBD2. The CDR3 is 16 residues long. V shed 5 bases and J 9 bases; nucleotides not matched to a gene: 14. Per germline, CDR1 MNHNS and CDR2 SASEGT. The CDR3 DNA follows: TGTGCCAGCAGTCCTACAAAGCGGGGGGTTTTCGGTGAGCAGTTCTTC. Protein product: CASSPTKRGVFGEQFF.

This clonotype was counted between two and nine times. The chain combines TRBV12-3 or TRBV12-4 with TRBJ2-7; D remains ambiguous. The CDR3 sequence is 13 residues long. V dropped 2 bases and J dropped 3 bases, with 8 bases sitting between them. DNA of the CDR3: TGTGCCAGCAGTTTAAGGGTGAACTACGAGCAGTACTTC. This encodes CASSLRVNYEQYF.

This clonotype was recorded many times. The chain joins TRBV12-3 or TRBV12-4 to TRBJ2-1; a possible D gene is TRBD1 (6 bases). V gave up 0 bases and J gave up 8 bases, with 11 bases separating them. The CDR3 spans 14 residues. As DNA, the CDR3 is TGTGCCAGCAGTTTAGCGCCCAGGGGAGATGAGCAGTTCTTC. Its protein product is CASSLAPRGDEQFF.

This clonotype was observed many times. The V call is TRBV28, the J call TRBJ2-5, with 7 bases identical to TRBD2. Per germline, CDR1 MDHEN and CDR2 SYDVKM. With 6 bases clipped from V and 1 base from J, the junction kept 5 bases outside the gene matches. CDR3 size: 14 residues. As DNA, the CDR3 is TGTGCCAGCAGGGGGACTAACATCCAAGAGACCCAGTACTTC. Translation gives CASRGTNIQETQYF.

This clonotype turned up a few times. The rearrangement uses TRBV28 and TRBJ2-7, with D hard to call. V lost 7 bases and J 7 bases, leaving 17 bases between the germline ends. The germline gives CDR1 MDHEN, CDR2 SYDVKM. The length of the CDR3 is 13 residues. The CDR3 region is CASKSSGRIEQYF. CDR3 nucleotides: TGTGCCAGCAAGAGCTCCGGACGGATTGAGCAGTACTTC.